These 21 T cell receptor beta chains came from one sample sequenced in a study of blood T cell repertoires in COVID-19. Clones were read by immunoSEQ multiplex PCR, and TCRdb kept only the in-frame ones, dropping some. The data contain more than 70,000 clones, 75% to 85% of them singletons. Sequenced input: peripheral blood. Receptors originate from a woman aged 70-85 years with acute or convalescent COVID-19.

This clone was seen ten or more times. This CDR3 reads CASRLGGNGYEQYF. For the CDR3, the DNA is TGTGCCAGCAGGCTGGGGGGGAATGGCTACGAGCAGTACTTC. The chain recombines TRBV6-5 with TRBJ2-7; 7 nucleotides match TRBD2. Per the germline V gene, CDR1 is MNHEY and CDR2 is SVGAGI. V dropped 6 bases and J dropped 3; count of bases not matched to a gene: 8. This CDR3 contains 14 residues.

The CDR3: CASSEHRTGAGELFF. CDR3 sequence (DNA): TGTGCCAGCAGTGAGCACCGGACAGGGGCCGGGGAGCTGTTTTTT. The chain uses TRBV2 and TRBJ2-2, with TRBD1 matching over 9 bases. The ends lost 3 bases at V and 6 bases at J; junction bases unmatched: 5. Per the germline V gene, CDR1 is SNHLY and CDR2 is FYNNEI. This CDR3 contains 15 residues.

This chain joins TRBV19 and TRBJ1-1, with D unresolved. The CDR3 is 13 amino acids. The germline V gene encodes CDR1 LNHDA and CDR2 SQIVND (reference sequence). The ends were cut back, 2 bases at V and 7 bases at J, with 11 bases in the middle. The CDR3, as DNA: TGTGCCAGTAGTATATCTTTACTCCGTGAAGCTTTCTTT. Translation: CASSISLLREAFF. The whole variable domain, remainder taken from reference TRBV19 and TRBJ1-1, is DGGITQSPKYLFRKEGQNVTLSCEQNLNHDAMYWYRQDPGQGLRLIYYSQIVNDFQKGDIAEGYSVSREKKESFPLTVTSAQKNPTAFYLCASSISLLREAFFGQGTRLTVV.

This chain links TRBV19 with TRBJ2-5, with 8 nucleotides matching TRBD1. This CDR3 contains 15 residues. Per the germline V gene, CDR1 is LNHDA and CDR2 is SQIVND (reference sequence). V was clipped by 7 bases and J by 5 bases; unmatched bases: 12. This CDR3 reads CASNQGARALETQYF. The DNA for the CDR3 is TGTGCCAGTAACCAGGGGGCGCGCGCATTGGAGACCCAGTACTTC.

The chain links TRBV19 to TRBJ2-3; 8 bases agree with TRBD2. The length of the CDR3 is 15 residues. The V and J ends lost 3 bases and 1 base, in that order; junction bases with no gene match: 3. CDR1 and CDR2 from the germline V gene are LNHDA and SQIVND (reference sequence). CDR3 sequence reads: CASSIAGGGTDTQYF. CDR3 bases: TGTGCCAGTAGTATTGCGGGGGGCGGCACAGATACGCAGTATTTT.

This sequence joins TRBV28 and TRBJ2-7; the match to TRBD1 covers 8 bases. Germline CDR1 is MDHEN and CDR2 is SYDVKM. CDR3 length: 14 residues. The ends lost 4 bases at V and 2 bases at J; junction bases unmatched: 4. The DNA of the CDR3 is TGTGCCAGCAGTTCGACAGGGGAGGCCTACGAGCAGTACTTC. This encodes CASSSTGEAYEQYF.

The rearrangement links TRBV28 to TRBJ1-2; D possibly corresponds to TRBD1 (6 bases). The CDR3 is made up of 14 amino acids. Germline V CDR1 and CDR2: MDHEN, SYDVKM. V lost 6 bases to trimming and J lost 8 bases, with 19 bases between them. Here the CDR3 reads CASSPQQGRYGYTF. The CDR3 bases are TGTGCCAGCAGCCCTCAGCAGGGGAGATACGGCTACACCTTC.

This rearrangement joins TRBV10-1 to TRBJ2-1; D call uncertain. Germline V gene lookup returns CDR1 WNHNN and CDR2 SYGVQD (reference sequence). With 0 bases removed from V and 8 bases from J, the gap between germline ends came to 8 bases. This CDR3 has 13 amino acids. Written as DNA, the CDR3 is TGCGCCAGCAGTGAGTCCAAGCCCCATGAGCAGTTCTTC. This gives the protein CASSESKPHEQFF.

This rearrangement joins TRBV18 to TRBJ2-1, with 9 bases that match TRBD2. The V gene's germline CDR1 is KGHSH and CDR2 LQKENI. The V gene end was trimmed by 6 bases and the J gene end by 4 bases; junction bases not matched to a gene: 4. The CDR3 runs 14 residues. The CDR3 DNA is TGTGCCAGCTCTAGCAGCGGGGGGTACAATGAGCAGTTCTTC. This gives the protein CASSSSGGYNEQFF.

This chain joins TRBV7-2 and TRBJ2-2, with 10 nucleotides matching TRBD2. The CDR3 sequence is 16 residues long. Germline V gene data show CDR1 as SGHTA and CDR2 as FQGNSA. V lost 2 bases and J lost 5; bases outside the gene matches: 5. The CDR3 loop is CASSLHSGGPTGELFF. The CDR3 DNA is TGTGCCAGCAGCTTACATAGCGGGGGGCCTACCGGGGAGCTGTTTTTT.

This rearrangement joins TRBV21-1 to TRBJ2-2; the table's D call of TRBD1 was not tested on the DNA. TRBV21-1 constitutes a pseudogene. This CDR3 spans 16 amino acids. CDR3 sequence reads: CASSKSRTANTGELFF. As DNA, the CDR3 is TGTGCCAGCAGCAAATCTAGGACAGCGAACACCGGGGAGCTGTTTTTT.

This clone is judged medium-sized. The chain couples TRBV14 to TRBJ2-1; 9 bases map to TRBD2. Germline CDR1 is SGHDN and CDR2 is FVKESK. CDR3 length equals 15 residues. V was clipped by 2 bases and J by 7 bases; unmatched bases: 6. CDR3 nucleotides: TGTGCCAGCAGCCAAACAGCGGGAGGTGCAAATGAGCAGTTCTTC. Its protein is CASSQTAGGANEQFF.

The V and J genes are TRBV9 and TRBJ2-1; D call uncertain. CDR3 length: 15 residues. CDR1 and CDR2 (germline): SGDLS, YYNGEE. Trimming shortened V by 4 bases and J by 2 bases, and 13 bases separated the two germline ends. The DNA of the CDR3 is TGTGCCAGCAGCCGAGCCCTGGAGCCCTACAATGAGCAGTTCTTC. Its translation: CASSRALEPYNEQFF.

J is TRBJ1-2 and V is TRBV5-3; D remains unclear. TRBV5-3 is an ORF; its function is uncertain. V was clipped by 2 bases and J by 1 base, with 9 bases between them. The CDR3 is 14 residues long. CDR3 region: CARSLFGSNYGYTF. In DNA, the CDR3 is TGTGCCAGAAGCTTATTCGGGAGTAACTATGGCTACACCTTC.

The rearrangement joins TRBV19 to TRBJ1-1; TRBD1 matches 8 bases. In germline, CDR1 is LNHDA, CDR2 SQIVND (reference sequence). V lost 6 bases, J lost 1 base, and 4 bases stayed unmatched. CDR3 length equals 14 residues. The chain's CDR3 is CASSWTGKNTEAFF. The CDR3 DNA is TGTGCCAGTAGCTGGACAGGGAAGAACACTGAAGCTTTCTTT.

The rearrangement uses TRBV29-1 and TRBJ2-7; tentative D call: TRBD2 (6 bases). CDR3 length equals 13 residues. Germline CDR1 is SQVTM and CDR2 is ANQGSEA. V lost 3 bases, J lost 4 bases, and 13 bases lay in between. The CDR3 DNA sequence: TGCAGCGTTGAGTGGGGAGGAGGTTACGAGCAGTACTTC. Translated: CSVEWGGGYEQYF.

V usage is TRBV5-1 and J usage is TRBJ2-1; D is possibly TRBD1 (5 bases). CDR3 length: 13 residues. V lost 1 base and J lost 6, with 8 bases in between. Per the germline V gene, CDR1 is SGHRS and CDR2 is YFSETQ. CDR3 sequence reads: CASSLSDSNEQFF. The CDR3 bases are TGCGCCAGCAGCTTGAGCGACAGCAATGAGCAGTTCTTC.

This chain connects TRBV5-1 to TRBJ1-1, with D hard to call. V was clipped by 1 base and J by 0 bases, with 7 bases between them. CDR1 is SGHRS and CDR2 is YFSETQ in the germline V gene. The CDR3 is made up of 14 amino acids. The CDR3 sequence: CASSLLGMNTEAFF. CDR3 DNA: TGCGCCAGCAGCTTGCTAGGCATGAACACTGAAGCTTTCTTT.

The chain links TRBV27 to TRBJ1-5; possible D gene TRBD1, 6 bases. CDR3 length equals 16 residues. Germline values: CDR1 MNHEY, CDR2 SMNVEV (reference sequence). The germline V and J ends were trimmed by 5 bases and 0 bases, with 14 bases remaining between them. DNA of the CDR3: TGTGCCAGCAGTCCGATAGGACAGTATAGCAATCAGCCCCAGCATTTT. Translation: CASSPIGQYSNQPQHF.

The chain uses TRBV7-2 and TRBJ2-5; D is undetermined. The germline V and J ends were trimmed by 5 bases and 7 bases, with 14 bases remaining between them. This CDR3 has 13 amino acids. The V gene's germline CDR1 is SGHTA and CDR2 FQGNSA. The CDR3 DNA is TGTGCCAGCAGCCTAGACCCTAGTGGGACCCAGTACTTC. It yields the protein CASSLDPSGTQYF.

In DNA form, the CDR3 reads TGTGCCAGCAGCCGACTTAATGAGCAGTTCTTC. Translated, it gives CASSRLNEQFF. The rearrangement links TRBV3-1 (or the pseudogene TRBV3-2) to TRBJ2-1; D ambiguous. V shed 4 bases and J shed 7 bases, with 5 bases lying between them. From germline, CDR1 is LGHDT and CDR2 YNNKEL (reference sequence). The length of the CDR3 is 11 residues.